The source of this TCR beta chain is a study of cytomegalovirus exposure and HLA in healthy donors. Study-level background: The early release's HLA-typed donors yielded 80 million to 95 million unique TCRs. Overall study findings and caveats: Cytomegalovirus association was listed for roughly 160 TCR beta chains. Rates of TCR association differed by HLA locus in a later analysis, with DRB1 highest and HLA-C lowest.

PCR amplification relied on 60 Vbeta primers (plus 13 Jbeta primers). Per the study methods: Approximately 9.9 million of tens of millions of unique TCR beta chains were shared, per a later count. Method: immunoSEQ multiplex PCR; TCRdb's copy keeps in-frame clones and lacks some. Clonal size and the V and J genes are those of that table, whereas D and trimming came from the DNA. This sample has tens of thousands of clones, with 65% to 80% found just once. Note on this clone: Its antigen remains unknown.

The CDR3 has 14 amino acids. CDR1 is MNHEY and CDR2 is SVGAGI in the germline V gene. Trimming took 7 bases from V and 3 from J, leaving 15 bases between them. This chain joins TRBV6-5 and TRBJ1-1; perhaps TRBD1 as D (6 bases). Sequencing was carried out using PBMCs. The sequence was obtained from a woman aged 30 to 39 in good health and CMV-seronegative. CDR3 DNA sequence: TGTGCCAGCACCTTCCGGGGGGGCCACACTGAAGCTTTCTTT. It codes for CASTFRGGHTEAFF.